This T cell receptor beta chain was obtained from a study of blood T cell repertoires in COVID-19 (dated by TCRdb to 2019 to 2021). Some background on the complete study: The collaborator samples originated in the United States, Italy and Spain and spanned the acute and convalescent phases of COVID-19. Samples were obtained from the ongoing ImmuneRACE study (first 160 participants) and from about 1,300 subjects provided by 6 global collaborators. Subjects who had been exposed to COVID-19, were actively infected with it, or had recovered from it provided the deeply sampled blood TCRbeta repertoires that made up the dataset. The repertoires were released in a freely available public database intended as a resource for research on the immune response to SARS-CoV-2. The sample metadata nearly always contained a de-identified subject ID, COVID-19 status, age in years and sex. Where HLA class I and class II types were available, the types were taken from metadata supplied by the sample provider, not from assay-based typing. The prospective study material was composed of cDNA or gDNA derived from T cells, B-cell-depleted T cells, or PBMCs.

Including the terminal cysteine and phenylalanine, the CDR3 comprises 12 residues. Only the CDR3 region is kept as DNA, spanning 36 bases read in frame from base 1. From the germline V gene (reference sequence), CDR1 is LGHDT and CDR2 is YNNKEL. From V the trimming removes 0 bases and from J it removes 9 bases, while the gene matches leave 1 base of the junction unaccounted for. The immunoSEQ Assay, a bias-controlled multiplex PCR, was used to amplify TCRbeta CDR3 regions from genomic DNA. Under the source paper's analysis protocol: Nucleated cell counts per sample were estimated from amplification of reference gene primers within the assay. To quantify the absolute abundance of each unique TCRbeta CDR3 rearrangement, sequence reads were collapsed and filtered. For each sample, productive Simpson clonality was calculated by taking the square root of Simpson's diversity index across productive rearrangements. This immuneACCESS table, as held by TCRdb, lists in-frame sequences with V and J called but not all clones. Of the missing ones, under half trace to an unresolved V gene in checked studies; the others have no known cause. V, J and clone size are taken as reported in that table, and D and trimming were inferred from the DNA itself. The sample contains about 200,000 clones, 84% of them found a single time. In total, the top ten clones hold around 3.1% of the sample.

Participants in the prospective study were aged about 18 to 95 years, lived in more than 20 United States geographic areas, and enrolled through a virtual design. To assign participants to cohorts, the prospective study relied on clinical history that participants themselves reported in a screening survey and a study questionnaire. Exposed participants had been in contact, within 2 weeks of entering the study, with a person who had a PCR-confirmed or clinician-diagnosed case of COVID-19. Mobile phlebotomists in the prospective study collected whole blood, serum and a nasopharyngeal or oropharyngeal swab from every participant. Over an approximately 2-month period, participants in the prospective study had the option of providing additional blood draws and questionnaires. Blood samples from the prospective study were shipped frozen or at room temperature prior to DNA extraction. Paper-wide results and their limitations: The amount of clinical and demographic metadata varied by source and participant and was provided uncurated.

On this clone: It has no known antigen specificity. No per-base quality is available; no much larger clone lies one base away.

This TCR was recovered from a woman aged 30 to 39 who had been exposed to COVID-19. The sequence is built from TRBV3-1 (or the pseudogene TRBV3-2) and TRBJ2-5, with 7 central nucleotides matching TRBD1. Material: PBMCs or T cells enriched from blood (not recorded which). The DNA reads as follows: TGTGCCAGCAGCCAAGATAGGGGGCCCCAGTACTTC. Its coded protein is CASSQDRGPQYF.